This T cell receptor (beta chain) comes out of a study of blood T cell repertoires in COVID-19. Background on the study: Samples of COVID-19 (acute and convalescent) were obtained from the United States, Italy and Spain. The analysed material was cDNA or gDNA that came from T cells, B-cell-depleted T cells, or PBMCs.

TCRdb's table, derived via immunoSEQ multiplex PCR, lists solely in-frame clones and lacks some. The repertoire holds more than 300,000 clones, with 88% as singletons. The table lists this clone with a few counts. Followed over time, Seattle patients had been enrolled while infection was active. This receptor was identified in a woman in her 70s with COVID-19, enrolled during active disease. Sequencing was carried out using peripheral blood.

The chain's CDR3 is CAASVQALLGEQYF. The CDR3 region has the DNA TGTGCCGCCTCGGTGCAGGCCCTTCTCGGCGAGCAGTACTTC. This chain connects TRBV2 to TRBJ2-7; D remains unclear. Germline assignment: CDR1 SNHLY and CDR2 FYNNEI. There are 14 residues in the CDR3. V lost 11 bases, J lost 6 bases, and 23 bases lay in between.